The 12 T cell receptor beta chains given below trace back to one sample, sequenced in a study of T cells in Graves' hyperthyroidism and ophthalmopathy. TCR beta CDR3 region amplification was performed from RNA transcripts. The TCR CDR3 first-round RT-PCR relied on the HTBI primer set. TCRdb re-called the multiplex PCR reads through MiXCR, storing one row per CDR3 protein. Of approximately 600,000 distinct CDR3 sequences in the sample, about 14% were seen once. The specimen was blood. Receptors were obtained from a woman in her thirties or forties with Graves' ophthalmopathy.

The chain couples TRBV30 to TRBJ1-6, with 11 bases aligning to TRBD1. CDR1 GTSNPN and CDR2 SVGIG come from the germline V gene (reference sequence). V shed 0 bases, J shed 9 bases, and the junction held 4 bases outside the gene matches. CDR3 length: 15 residues. CDR3 sequence: CAWSVPGTGGSPLHF. In nucleotides, the CDR3 is TGTGCCTGGAGTGTACCCGGGACAGGGGGTTCACCCCTCCACTTT.

This clonotype was seen only a few times. J is TRBJ2-5 and V is TRBV9, with 9 bases matching TRBD2. Germline V lookup: CDR1 SGDLS, CDR2 YYNGEE. With 0 bases clipped from V and 6 bases from J, the junction kept 6 bases outside the gene matches. The CDR3 spans 15 residues. CDR3 loop: CASSVGPAGGQTQYF. CDR3 bases: TGTGCCAGCAGCGTAGGGCCAGCGGGAGGCCAGACCCAGTACTTC.

The V and J genes are TRBV25-1 and TRBJ1-1; a weak D match, TRBD1 (5 bases). Trimming took off 1 base at V and 2 bases at J, with 8 bases between the two ends. The CDR3 sequence is 14 residues long. Germline lookup yields CDR1 MGHDK and CDR2 SYGVNS. CDR3 loop: CASSESDRNTEAFF. Written as DNA, the CDR3 is TGTGCCAGCAGTGAATCCGACAGAAACACTGAAGCTTTCTTT.

This clonotype was observed many times. J is TRBJ2-5 and V is TRBV2; 8 nucleotides line up with TRBD2. The V segment lost 9 bases and the J segment 5 bases; nucleotides outside the gene matches: 5. Per the germline V gene, CDR1 is SNHLY and CDR2 is FYNNEI. The CDR3 consists of 12 residues. This CDR3 is CASRASGETQYF. The CDR3 coding sequence is TGTGCCAGTCGGGCTAGCGGGGAGACCCAGTACTTC.

This clonotype was found many times. The chain is built from TRBV28 and TRBJ2-5; 11 positions agree with TRBD2. V was pared by 2 bases and J by 5 bases, with 7 bases of the junction left unmatched. The CDR3 loop spans 16 amino acids. Germline V gene data show CDR1 as MDHEN and CDR2 as SYDVKM. CDR3 sequence (DNA): TGTGCCAGCAGTTTAGAAGCACTAGCGGGAGTTGAGACCCAGTACTTC. This sequence encodes CASSLEALAGVETQYF.

This clonotype was found many times. The chain links TRBV7-8 to TRBJ2-7; 7 positions agree with TRBD1. Germline trimming cut 8 bases from V and 7 bases from J; bases unmatched to any gene: 8. The V gene's germline CDR1 is SGHVS and CDR2 FQNEAQ. This CDR3 has 12 residues. CDR3 sequence reads: CASSGQLREQYF. Written as DNA, the CDR3 is TGTGCCAGCTCGGGACAGTTGAGGGAGCAGTACTTC.

This clonotype has just one count. At one boundary the junction diverges from the germline segment, which might be a read error. V is TRBV30 and J is TRBJ2-2; D is undetermined. The CDR3 is made up of 14 amino acids. The germline V gene has CDR1 GTSNPN and CDR2 SVGIG (reference sequence). The CDR3 here is CAWSASSNWVELSF. CDR3 in DNA: TGTGCCTGGAGTGCCTCCTCGAATTGGGTGGAGCTGTCTTTT.

Many counts were recorded for this clonotype. The gene calls are TRBV6-5 and TRBJ1-2; no clear D. This CDR3 is built from 16 residues. V lost 0 bases to trimming and J lost 3 bases, with 14 bases between them. The germline V gene encodes CDR1 MNHEY and CDR2 SVGAGI. The CDR3 reads CASSYSHGGLDYGYTF. CDR3 sequence (DNA): TGTGCCAGCAGTTACTCCCACGGAGGTTTGGACTATGGCTACACCTTC.

This clonotype was detected many times. The chain carries TRBV28 and TRBJ2-7; D unclear. Germline V CDR1 and CDR2: MDHEN, SYDVKM. V gave up 6 bases and J gave up 1 base, with 4 bases separating them. The CDR3 runs to 11 residues. CDR3: CASRASYEQYF. The DNA for the CDR3 is TGTGCCAGCAGGGCTTCCTACGAGCAGTACTTC. The variable domain in full, with the rest retrieved from reference TRBV28 and TRBJ2-7, is DVKVTQSSRYLVKRTGEKVFLECVQDMDHENMFWYRQDPGLGLRLIYFSYDVKMKEKGDIPEGYSVSREKKERFSLILESASTNQTSMYLCASRASYEQYFGPGTRLTVT.

At least ten counts were recorded for this clonotype. The chain carries TRBV7-3 and TRBJ2-5; D possibly corresponds to TRBD2 (5 bases). The V gene lost 1 base and the J gene lost 4 bases, with 7 bases spanning the gap. This CDR3 has 13 amino acids. Looked up from germline, CDR1 is SGHTA and CDR2 is FQGTGA. The CDR3 sequence is CASSLNGGETQYF. CDR3 coding DNA: TGTGCCAGCAGCTTAAATGGAGGAGAGACCCAGTACTTC.

In this sample, this clonotype turned up many times. The chain uses TRBV28 and TRBJ2-7; perhaps TRBD1 as D (6 bases). The ends were cut back, 8 bases at V and 3 bases at J, with 14 bases in the middle. The germline CDR1 and CDR2 sequences are MDHEN and SYDVKM. This CDR3 contains 13 residues. The CDR3 spells CASRQGPDYEQYF. In DNA form, the CDR3 reads TGTGCCAGCCGGCAGGGGCCTGACTACGAGCAGTACTTC.

This clonotype was observed a handful of times. V usage is TRBV4-3 and J usage is TRBJ2-7; 8 nucleotides align to TRBD1. Germline V gene sequence: CDR1 LGHNA, CDR2 YSLEER. Losses at the gene ends were 0 bases for V and 4 bases for J; bases not matched to a gene: 8. The CDR3 has 16 amino acids. The CDR3 coding sequence is TGCGCCAGCAGCCAAGATCGGGCAGGGGGCGGTTACGAGCAGTACTTC. This sequence encodes CASSQDRAGGGYEQYF.